A selection of T cell receptor beta chains follows, all from one sample in a study of blood T cells in healthy people across ages. TCRdb re-derived calls from the 5' RACE reads in MiXCR, one entry per CDR3 protein. This sample carries about 780,000 distinct CDR3 sequences, approximately 67% of them seen once, and the ten largest clones take 25% to 30%. Sequencing input: blood. These receptors all come from a man aged 25 to 40 in good health. Both conserved end residues are part of each CDR3. D genes are given only for firm matches.

>TRBD2|TRBJ2-1|TRBV7-9
CASGRGGRDYNEQFF
>TRBD2|TRBJ2-7|TRBV24-1
CATSEAGSSYEQYF
>.|TRBJ2-1|TRBV10-3
CAISGGTVSSYEQFF
>.|TRBJ2-3|TRBV7-3
CASSLNARGTETQYF
>.|TRBJ1-2|TRBV28
CVSSLGTRFYGYTF
>TRBD1|TRBJ2-5|TRBV27
CASRQTPKWDRGQETQYF
>.|TRBJ1-1|TRBV4-3
CASSPSGVMGSDTEAFF
>.|TRBJ2-1|TRBV29-1
CSARDGFLNEQFF
>.|TRBJ1-3|TRBV9
CASSAGLRSGNTIYF
>.|TRBJ1-2|TRBV3-1
CASSQDPDRHSGYTF
>TRBD1|TRBJ1-2|TRBV27
CASSPDRLGYTF
>TRBD1|TRBJ1-4|TRBV10-3
CTIRGAANEKLFF
>.|TRBJ2-5|TRBV5-1
CASSFTGRIQETQYF
>.|TRBJ2-1|TRBV5-6
CASSWGVGEQFF
>TRBD2|TRBJ2-3|TRBV4-3
CASSQDYPQRGPTDTQYF
>TRBD2|TRBJ2-3|TRBV20-1
CSATLAGGDTQYF
>TRBD2|.|TRBV20-1
CSARPSSGGPYEQYF
>TRBD2|TRBJ2-3|TRBV10-3
CAAGGDTDTQYF
>TRBD1|TRBJ2-7|TRBV5-1
CASSWRQGSGEQYF
>.|TRBJ1-5|TRBV2
CASSELRSDVGRQPQHF
>.|TRBJ2-7|TRBV5-1
CASSVIGQYEQYF
>TRBD2|TRBJ2-2|TRBV20-1
CSARSGGGSGELFF
>TRBD1|TRBJ2-7|TRBV12-3/TRBV12-4
CASSFNRGTVEQYF
>TRBD1|TRBJ1-2|TRBV15
CATSRDAHRGPNYGYTF
>.|TRBJ1-2|TRBV5-1
CASSLSQSLNYGYTF
>.|TRBJ2-5|TRBV2
CASSLPGMRETQYF
>TRBD1|TRBJ1-6|TRBV12-3/TRBV12-4
CASSQQGGPLHF
>.|TRBJ2-3|TRBV20-1
CSAATGLSTDTQYF
>.|TRBJ2-2|TRBV7-9
CASDSATGELFF
>TRBD1|TRBJ2-5|TRBV29-1
CSVESGTGQETQYF
>.|.|TRBV20-1
CSARDRLYGGLETQYF
>TRBD2|TRBJ2-3|TRBV20-1
CSATFSGGITDTQYF
>.|TRBJ1-2|TRBV4-2
CASSQEGGARNYGYTF
>.|TRBJ2-7|TRBV3-1
CASSQGWGRYEQYF
>.|TRBJ1-2|TRBV2
CASRDGGYGYTF
>.|TRBJ2-1|TRBV20-1
CSAPGLTHNEQFF
>.|TRBJ2-7|TRBV7-2
CASSRTGIYSYEQYF
>TRBD2|TRBJ2-7|TRBV6-5
CASSLAESLYERYF
>.|TRBJ2-6|TRBV7-2
CASSLVGALSSGANVLTF
>TRBD1|TRBJ1-5|TRBV6-6
CASTGGTGAKPQHF
>TRBD1|TRBJ2-6|TRBV5-1
CAGSPHRGGANVLTF
>.|TRBJ2-7|TRBV9
CASSVDQSSYEQYF
>.|.|TRBV10-3
CATCRLEGHYEQYF
>.|TRBJ2-3|TRBV6-2/TRBV6-3
CASSGGRGLRTQYF
>.|TRBJ2-3|TRBV24-1
CATSDFPPRVDETDTQYF
>.|TRBJ2-5|TRBV5-5
CASSWGRKETQYF
>TRBD2|TRBJ2-3|TRBV6-2/TRBV6-3
CASLSLAGGTDTQYF